This T cell receptor beta chain originates from a study of T cells after yellow fever vaccination. Across the whole study: Any fraction with a low cell number was prepared using SMART-Seq v4 Ultra Low Input. Study outcomes and limitations: A small share of clonotypes appeared in both CD4 and CD8 compartments. Boosting was followed by the reappearance of most primary-vaccination clones (roughly 95% CD4, 85% to 90% CD8).

V dropped 1 base and J dropped 4; count of bases not matched to a gene: 7. CDR3 length equals 16 residues. This clonotype has only a few counts. Its antigen is currently unknown. In making TCR cDNA, 5'RACE template switching added a universal primer site and UMIs to it. TCRdb re-called the 5' RACE reads through MiXCR, storing one row per CDR3 protein. Of around 360,000 distinct CDR3 sequences in the sample, around 10% were seen once. Sequencing used PBMCs, obtained on the day of the first yellow fever vaccination. This clonotype originated in a man aged 18 to 30 who received the YFV17D yellow fever vaccine. The chain joins TRBV12-3 or TRBV12-4 to TRBJ2-1; 7 bases agree with TRBD2. The CDR3 sequence: CASSLVPAGIYNEQFF. CDR3 nucleotide sequence: TGTGCCAGCAGTTTAGTTCCAGCGGGGATTTACAATGAGCAGTTCTTC.